This T cell receptor beta chain appears in the sequencing data of a study of T cell changes during pregnancy in multiple sclerosis. Assay used: immunoSEQ multiplex PCR; TCRdb lists only in-frame clones, some missing. The table includes some 48,000 clones, approximately 96% detected once. Germline trimming cut 6 bases from V and 6 bases from J; bases unmatched to any gene: 10. The CDR3 sequence is 16 residues long. CDR1 is WNHNN, CDR2 SYGVQD, per germline (reference sequence). Sequenced here: peripheral blood, sampled in the second trimester of pregnancy. The V gene is TRBV10-1, the J gene TRBJ2-7, with TRBD2 matching 14 bases. This clonotype was obtained from a female donor with multiple sclerosis, enrolled in a pregnancy study. CDR3 nucleotides: TGCGCCAGCAGGACTAGCGGGGGGGGTAAGTATCCCGAGCAGTACTTC. Its protein is CASRTSGGGKYPEQYF.